Sequencing of this T cell receptor (beta chain) was carried out in a study of T-cell memory formation after mild COVID-19. TCRdb re-called the 5' RACE reads with MiXCR, one entry per CDR3 protein. The sample records about 290,000 distinct CDR3 sequences, more than 15% being singletons. Broader study findings: CM and EM subsets held most contracting CD4+ clones; EMRA held CD8+ ones. Memory from before infection featured some responding clones, which suggests cross-reactive memory joined.

As regards this clonotype: The antigen is undetermined.

The origin of this receptor is a man aged 18-30 years who had mild COVID-19 (a few samples of this study predate the infection). Cell type and time point are not known. The sequencing sample was made of PBMCs or a T cell subset sorted from them (not recorded which).

CDR3 coding DNA: TGCGCCAGCAGCTTGGGACTGGGGACGAGTGCCGAGCAGTACTTC. Its translation: CASSLGLGTSAEQYF. V is TRBV5-1 and J is TRBJ2-7; tentatively, D is TRBD1 or TRBD2 (5 bases each). V was cut by 0 bases and J by 6 bases, with 16 bases left in between. The CDR3 consists of 15 residues. Germline V CDR1 and CDR2: SGHRS, YFSETQ.